A selection of T cell receptor beta chains follows, all from one sample in a study of early T cells in non-severe SARS-CoV-2 infection. Using its own MiXCR run on the 5' RACE reads, TCRdb lists one record per CDR3 protein. The sample records about 89,000 distinct CDR3 sequences, around 16% being singletons. The specimen was whole blood, collected at baseline. The receptors originated from an adult who was a healthcare worker with PCR-confirmed SARS-CoV-2 infection or an uninfected control (not recorded which). Both conserved end residues are part of each CDR3. Fields, in order: J gene, V gene, clone size, D gene, CDR3 protein, CDR3 DNA. D genes are given only for firm matches. Clone sizes are given selectively: once, few, many, or a class where the clone is expanded.

TRBJ2-3	TRBV13	few	TRBD1	CASSSDLPGQGLTGGFGDTQYF	TGTGCCAGCAGCTCGGACTTACCGGGACAGGGCTTGACGGGAGGATTCGGAGATACGCAGTATTTT
TRBJ1-5	TRBV4-2	many	.	CASSPQGGAQEPQHF	TGTGCCAGCAGCCCCCAAGGGGGTGCCCAGGAGCCCCAGCATTTT
TRBJ2-1	TRBV27	few	TRBD2	CASSLSWTRGGNEQFF	TGTGCCAGCAGCCTCTCCTGGACTCGCGGGGGCAATGAGCAGTTCTTC
TRBJ2-7	TRBV4-1	.	.	CASGPPGSSYEQYF	TGCGCCAGCGGTCCCCCGGGGTCCTCCTACGAGCAGTACTTC
TRBJ1-5	TRBV6-6	.	TRBD1	CASSSSRGLQPQHF	TGTGCCAGCAGTTCTTCCAGGGGGCTTCAGCCCCAGCATTTT
TRBJ2-7	TRBV7-2	.	.	CASSLKASISYEQYF	TGTGCCAGCAGCTTAAAGGCTAGCATCTCCTACGAGCAGTACTTC
TRBJ2-7	TRBV5-1	.	TRBD1	CASSLFGQVVDEQYF	TGCGCCAGCAGCTTGTTTGGACAGGTTGTCGACGAGCAGTACTTC
TRBJ2-5	TRBV10-1	.	.	CASSAHDTKTQYF	TGCGCCAGCAGTGCCCATGACACGAAGACCCAGTACTTC
TRBJ1-3	TRBV12-3/TRBV12-4	few	.	CASSFGQPTIYF	TGTGCCAGCAGTTTCGGACAACCGACCATATATTTT
TRBJ2-3	TRBV28	.	.	CASSAGHARTDTQYF	TGTGCCAGCAGTGCGGGACACGCACGGACAGATACGCAGTATTTT
TRBJ2-5	TRBV20-1	.	.	CSARDQQTQYF	TGCAGTGCTAGAGATCAGCAGACCCAGTACTTC
TRBJ1-1	TRBV4-3	.	.	CASSQDMGGAEAFF	TGCGCCAGCAGCCAAGATATGGGGGGGGCTGAAGCTTTCTTT
TRBJ2-1	TRBV7-2	few	TRBD2	CASDMGLSVVNEQFF	TGTGCCAGCGATATGGGACTATCAGTTGTCAATGAGCAGTTCTTC
TRBJ1-2	TRBV6-5	.	.	CATFNEGRANYGYTF	TGTGCCACCTTTAATGAGGGAAGGGCTAACTATGGCTACACCTTC
TRBJ1-2	TRBV29-1	.	.	CSVDSFNYGYTF	TGCAGCGTTGACAGTTTTAACTATGGCTACACCTTC
TRBJ2-7	TRBV7-8	many	.	CASSTRTYEQYF	TGTGCCAGCAGCACGCGAACCTACGAGCAGTACTTC
TRBJ2-5	TRBV11-2	few	.	CASSLGLQRYF	TGTGCCAGCAGCTTAGGTCTTCAGAGGTACTTC
TRBJ2-5	TRBV7-6	.	TRBD2	CASSSYSGRGETQYF	TGTGCCAGCAGCTCCTATAGCGGGAGAGGGGAGACCCAGTACTTC
TRBJ1-6	TRBV6-5	.	.	CASSPGGREGSPLHF	TGTGCCAGCAGCCCCGGTGGGAGGGAGGGTTCACCCCTCCACTTT
TRBJ2-2	TRBV4-1	many	.	CASSQMVTGELFF	TGCGCCAGCAGCCAAATGGTAACCGGGGAGCTGTTTTTT
TRBJ2-1	TRBV12-3/TRBV12-4	.	TRBD2	CASSTTSGGSWNEQFF	TGTGCCAGCAGTACAACTAGCGGGGGTTCGTGGAATGAACAGTTCTTC
TRBJ1-5	TRBV6-2/TRBV6-3	few	.	CASSYSSIQPQHF	TGTGCCAGCAGTTACTCGAGTATCCAGCCCCAGCATTTT
TRBJ2-7	TRBV11-2	few	.	CASSLLSRGGEQYF	TGTGCCAGCAGCTTATTGAGCAGAGGAGGCGAGCAGTACTTC
TRBJ2-7	TRBV20-1	many	.	CSARDGRPEQYF	TGCAGTGCTAGAGATGGCAGACCCGAGCAGTACTTC
TRBJ2-1	TRBV9	few	.	CASSGKQGDNEQFF	TGTGCCAGCAGCGGAAAACAGGGCGACAATGAGCAGTTCTTC
TRBJ2-1	TRBV5-6	.	.	CASRDYGRNEQFF	TGTGCCAGCAGGGACTATGGCCGAAATGAGCAGTTCTTC
TRBJ2-5	TRBV20-1	.	.	CSASPQETQYF	TGCAGTGCTAGCCCTCAAGAGACCCAGTACTTC
TRBJ2-2	TRBV6-5	many	TRBD2	CASSYSASGRAGLFF	TGTGCCAGCAGTTACTCCGCTAGCGGGAGGGCCGGGCTGTTTTTT
TRBJ1-2	TRBV14	.	.	CASSQDLEGYYGYTF	TGTGCCAGCAGCCAAGATCTGGAGGGGTACTATGGCTACACCTTC
TRBJ2-3	TRBV10-3	few	TRBD1	CAISGGTEFTQYF	TGTGCCATCAGTGGGGGGACAGAATTTACGCAGTATTTT
TRBJ2-5	TRBV28	many	TRBD2	CATGRGGTQYF	TGTGCCACCGGGAGGGGCGGGACCCAGTACTTC
TRBJ2-1	TRBV7-9	few	TRBD2	CASSYWVTSGRPNEQFF	TGTGCCAGCAGCTATTGGGTTACTAGCGGGAGGCCCAATGAGCAGTTCTTC
TRBJ1-5	TRBV6-5	many	.	CASSYAGPQSNQPQHF	TGTGCCAGCAGTTACGCGGGACCCCAGAGCAATCAGCCCCAGCATTTT
TRBJ1-2	TRBV6-2/TRBV6-3	.	TRBD1	CASSSTIQTGNYGYTF	TGTGCCAGCAGTTCCACCATTCAGACAGGGAACTATGGCTACACCTTC
TRBJ1-1	TRBV14	.	.	CASSQGWGRAFF	TGTGCCAGCAGCCAAGGATGGGGAAGGGCTTTCTTT
TRBJ1-5	TRBV18	.	.	CASSIKDNQPQHF	TGTGCCAGCTCGATAAAGGATAATCAGCCCCAGCATTTT
TRBJ1-4	TRBV29-1	few	TRBD1	CSARLRQGEYEKLFF	TGCAGCGCCCGACTCCGACAGGGGGAGTATGAAAAACTGTTTTTT
TRBJ2-5	TRBV7-9	.	TRBD2	CASSSLAGGIETQYF	TGTGCCAGCAGCTCACTAGCGGGAGGGATCGAGACCCAGTACTTC
TRBJ1-1	TRBV2	.	.	CASSPDSHTEAFF	TGTGCCAGCAGTCCGGACAGCCACACTGAAGCTTTCTTT
TRBJ1-1	TRBV28	.	TRBD1	CASSLYPLTGDRNTEAFF	TGTGCCAGCAGTTTGTATCCCTTAACAGGGGACAGGAACACTGAAGCTTTCTTT
TRBJ1-2	TRBV4-3	many	.	CASSQDFRVGYGYTF	TGCGCCAGCAGCCAAGATTTCAGGGTCGGCTATGGCTACACCTTC
TRBJ2-5	TRBV7-8	many	.	CASSLLDSQETQYF	TGTGCCAGCAGCTTACTGGACAGTCAAGAGACCCAGTACTTC
TRBJ2-3	TRBV20-1	.	TRBD2	CSAITSGITDTQYF	TGCAGTGCTATTACTAGCGGGATCACAGATACGCAGTATTTT
TRBJ2-3	TRBV14	.	TRBD2	CASTRGRREGLDTQYF	TGTGCCAGCACGCGAGGACGGCGGGAGGGCCTGGATACGCAGTATTTT
TRBJ2-7	TRBV18	few	.	CASSPGAGEYEQYF	TGTGCCAGCTCACCGGGGGCGGGAGAATACGAGCAGTACTTC
TRBJ2-2	TRBV2	many	.	CASGDLNTGELFF	TGTGCCAGCGGGGACCTGAACACCGGGGAGCTGTTTTTT
TRBJ2-5	TRBV12-3/TRBV12-4	.	.	CASSLTMGTQYF	TGTGCCAGCAGTTTGACGATGGGGACCCAGTACTTC